The text below deals with one T cell receptor beta chain. The table lists this clone with a count of one. Its antigen is still unknown. No quality values exist for individual bases; no much larger clone is one base distant. Whole blood was collected in K2EDTA tubes by collaborating institutions according to the institutions' own protocols. For TCRbeta analysis, collaborators shipped samples in one of three forms: frozen whole blood, isolated PBMCs, or DNA extracted from either of those sample types. This entry belongs to a study of blood T cell repertoires in COVID-19 (dated by TCRdb to 2019 to 2021). A note on the overall study: Collaborator samples came from the United States, Italy and Spain and covered acute and convalescent phases of COVID-19. The repertoires were released in a freely available public database meant as a resource for research on the immune response to SARS-CoV-2. Deeply sampled blood TCRbeta repertoires from subjects exposed to, actively infected with, or recovered from COVID-19 were included in the dataset. The prospective study material was composed of cDNA or gDNA derived from T cells, B-cell-depleted T cells, or PBMCs. Sample metadata almost always included a de-identified subject ID, COVID-19 status, age in years and sex. HLA class I and class II types, where available, came from metadata supplied by the sample provider rather than from assay-based typing. Samples came from the ongoing ImmuneRACE study (first 160 participants) plus 1,254 subjects from 6 global collaborators.

The CDR3 holds 15 amino acids from the cysteine to the phenylalanine. The retained sequence is limited to the CDR3, 45 bases, with the frame set at the first base. From the germline V gene, CDR1 is ENHRY and CDR2 is SYGVKD. The germline V end is reduced by 4 bases and the J end by 9 bases; junction bases left unmatched: 9. Broad study findings and their caveats: The amount of clinical and demographic metadata varied by source and participant and was provided uncurated.

TCRbeta CDR3 regions were amplified from genomic DNA by means of the immunoSEQ Assay, a bias-controlled multiplex PCR. The original methods were these. Nucleated cell counts per sample were estimated from amplification of reference gene primers within the assay. To quantify the absolute abundance of each unique TCRbeta CDR3 rearrangement, sequence reads were collapsed and filtered. For each sample, productive Simpson clonality was calculated by taking the square root of Simpson's diversity index across productive rearrangements. This is the immuneACCESS table as TCRdb keeps it, with only in-frame sequences that have V and J called. A part of the clones is gone; compared with another copy, unresolved V genes explain less than half, and the rest is unexplained. The V and J calls and clone size are taken from that table; D and trimming were inferred from the DNA. The sample contains 130,000 to 150,000 clones, more than 80% of them found a single time. Just under 9% of the sample rests with the top ten.

The TCR originated in an elderly woman in a cohort sampled during active or convalescent COVID-19. The sample was peripheral blood. The chain uses TRBV10-3 and TRBJ1-6, with 7 central nucleotides matching TRBD1. The sequenced DNA is TGTGCCATCAGTGGTGGGGGGACAGTGCTTTCACCCCTCCACTTT. Its product reads: CAISGGGTVLSPLHF.